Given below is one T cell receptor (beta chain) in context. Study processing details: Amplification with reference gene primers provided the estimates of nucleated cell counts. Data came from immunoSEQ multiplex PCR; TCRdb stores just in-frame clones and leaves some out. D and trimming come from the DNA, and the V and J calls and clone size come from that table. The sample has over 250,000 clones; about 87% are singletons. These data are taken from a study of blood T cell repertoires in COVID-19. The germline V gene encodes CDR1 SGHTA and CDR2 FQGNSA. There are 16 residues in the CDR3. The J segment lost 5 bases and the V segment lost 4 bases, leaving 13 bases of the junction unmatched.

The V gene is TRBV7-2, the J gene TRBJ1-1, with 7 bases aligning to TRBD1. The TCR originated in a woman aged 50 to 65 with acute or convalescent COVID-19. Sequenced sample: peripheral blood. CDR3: CASSYDGGQRWTEAFF. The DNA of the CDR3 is TGTGCCAGCAGCTACGATGGGGGACAGCGGTGGACTGAAGCTTTCTTT.